These T cell receptor beta chains were read from a single sample in a study of CD8 T cells in acute hepatitis C reinfection. The assay was immunoSEQ multiplex PCR, and TCRdb's table has in-frame clones only and misses some. The table lists 30,000 to 45,000 clones, approximately 85% of them singletons. The sequencing sample was made of naive CD8+ T cells from PBMCs. These receptors were taken from a woman under 30 who spontaneously cleared hepatitis C infection. CDR3s include the opening cysteine and the closing phenylalanine or tryptophan. D genes are given only for firm matches. Not every row has a clone size; where given, it reads once, few, many or a size class.

V: TRBV5-4; J: TRBJ2-7; D: .; size: .; CDR3: CASSTGYEQYF; DNA: TGTGCCAGCAGTACAGGCTACGAGCAGTACTTC
V: TRBV2; J: TRBJ2-7; D: .; size: once; CDR3: CASPGGTGPGEQYF; DNA: TGTGCCAGCCCTGGGGGGACCGGGCCGGGCGAGCAGTACTTC
V: TRBV29-1; J: TRBJ1-1; D: .; size: .; CDR3: CSVGQNTEAFF; DNA: TGCAGCGTTGGGCAGAACACTGAAGCTTTCTTT
V: TRBV5-6; J: TRBJ2-7; D: .; size: few; CDR3: CASSQGGEQYF; DNA: TGTGCCAGCAGCCAGGGGGGCGAGCAGTACTTC
V: TRBV19; J: TRBJ2-2; D: TRBD1; size: .; CDR3: CASSTGQGTSTGELFF; DNA: TGTGCCAGTAGTACAGGACAGGGCACCAGCACCGGGGAGCTGTTTTTT
V: TRBV21-1; J: TRBJ1-5; D: .; size: .; CDR3: CASSSSGNQPQHF; DNA: TGTGCCAGCAGCAGTTCCGGCAATCAGCCCCAGCATTTT
V: TRBV7-5; J: TRBJ2-3; D: .; size: .; CDR3: CVRSLASRTRAEKSDTQYF; DNA: TGTGTCAGAAGCTTAGCTTCTAGGACACGGGCAGAAAAATCAGATACGCAGTATTTT
V: TRBV10-1; J: TRBJ2-2; D: TRBD2; size: .; CDR3: CASSSDSGAWGELFF; DNA: TGCGCCAGCAGCAGTGACAGCGGGGCCTGGGGGGAGCTGTTTTTT
V: TRBV29-1; J: TRBJ2-2; D: .; size: .; CDR3: CSVDYTGELFF; DNA: TGCAGCGTTGACTACACCGGGGAGCTGTTTTTT
V: TRBV5-8; J: TRBJ2-1; D: TRBD2; size: .; CDR3: CASSLRPGLADNEQFF; DNA: TGTGCCAGCAGCTTGCGACCGGGACTAGCGGACAATGAGCAGTTCTTC
V: TRBV7-9; J: TRBJ1-5; D: .; size: .; CDR3: CASSLEGFGNQPQHF; DNA: TGTGCCAGCAGCCTTGAGGGTTTCGGCAATCAGCCCCAGCATTTT
V: TRBV6-5; J: TRBJ2-7; D: .; size: .; CDR3: CASPQEGVDGQYF; DNA: TGTGCCAGCCCCCAAGAGGGGGTCGACGGGCAGTACTTC
V: TRBV4-1; J: TRBJ2-7; D: .; size: .; CDR3: CASSSSDVYEQYF; DNA: TGCGCCAGCAGCTCTAGTGACGTCTACGAGCAGTACTTC
V: TRBV7-6; J: TRBJ2-7; D: TRBD1; size: .; CDR3: CASSLQGFGINSYEQYF; DNA: TGTGCCAGCAGCCTACAGGGGTTTGGGATCAACTCCTACGAGCAGTACTTC
V: TRBV9; J: TRBJ2-1; D: .; size: once; CDR3: CASSVGGSYNEQFF; DNA: TGTGCCAGCAGCGTAGGGGGCAGCTACAATGAGCAGTTCTTC
V: TRBV6-6; J: TRBJ1-1; D: TRBD1; size: .; CDR3: CASSYPRTGNHTEAFF; DNA: TGTGCCAGCAGTTACCCGAGGACAGGGAATCACACTGAAGCTTTCTTT
V: TRBV2; J: TRBJ2-1; D: .; size: .; CDR3: CASSEWGLSTFF; DNA: TGTGCCAGCAGTGAATGGGGGCTCTCGACGTTCTTC
V: TRBV25-1; J: TRBJ2-5; D: TRBD2; size: .; CDR3: CASRTSDRETQYF; DNA: TGTGCCAGCAGGACTAGCGACCGGGAGACCCAGTACTTC
V: TRBV7-3; J: TRBJ2-1; D: .; size: few; CDR3: CASSPTGPTGEQFF; DNA: TGTGCCAGCAGCCCAACGGGCCCGACAGGTGAGCAGTTCTTC
V: TRBV15; J: TRBJ2-7; D: TRBD2; size: .; CDR3: CATSTGLAAYEQYF; DNA: TGTGCCACCAGCACCGGACTAGCGGCCTACGAGCAGTACTTC
V: TRBV11-3; J: TRBJ2-1; D: .; size: .; CDR3: CASSLDPSSYNEQFF; DNA: TGTGCCAGCAGCTTAGATCCTAGCAGCTACAATGAGCAGTTCTTC
V: TRBV5-1; J: TRBJ2-5; D: .; size: .; CDR3: CASSLGTEGPGVETQYF; DNA: TGCGCCAGCAGCTTAGGTACCGAGGGACCGGGAGTGGAGACCCAGTACTTC
V: TRBV27; J: TRBJ2-1; D: .; size: .; CDR3: CASSFKGYPSEQFF; DNA: TGTGCCAGCAGTTTTAAAGGATATCCGAGTGAGCAGTTCTTC
V: TRBV11-2; J: TRBJ2-2; D: .; size: .; CDR3: CASSLAGPFTGELFF; DNA: TGTGCCAGCAGCTTAGCGGGACCCTTCACCGGGGAGCTGTTTTTT
V: TRBV19; J: TRBJ2-1; D: .; size: .; CDR3: CASSRAKYSYNEQFF; DNA: TGTGCCAGTTCACGGGCGAAATACTCCTACAATGAGCAGTTCTTC
V: TRBV19; J: TRBJ2-1; D: .; size: .; CDR3: CASNRYNEQFF; DNA: TGTGCCAGTAACCGCTACAATGAGCAGTTCTTC
V: TRBV5-5; J: TRBJ2-5; D: .; size: .; CDR3: CASLEGGETQYF; DNA: TGTGCCAGTTTAGAAGGCGGTGAGACCCAGTACTTC
V: TRBV10-3; J: TRBJ2-7; D: .; size: .; CDR3: CAIQDRYEQYF; DNA: TGTGCCATCCAGGACCGCTACGAGCAGTACTTC
V: TRBV7-9; J: TRBJ1-1; D: TRBD1; size: .; CDR3: CASSFGTVFDEAFF; DNA: TGTGCCAGCAGCTTTGGGACAGTTTTTGATGAAGCTTTCTTT
V: TRBV7-9; J: TRBJ2-1; D: .; size: .; CDR3: CASSSLASLTGDEQFF; DNA: TGTGCCAGCAGCTCATTAGCGAGTCTAACCGGCGATGAGCAGTTCTTC
V: TRBV6-6; J: TRBJ2-7; D: .; size: once; CDR3: CASSSLQRYEQYF; DNA: TGTGCCAGCAGTTCACTCCAGCGCTACGAGCAGTACTTC
V: TRBV9; J: TRBJ2-5; D: TRBD2; size: .; CDR3: CASSPSASGSPRVAQYF; DNA: TGTGCCAGCAGCCCCAGCGCTAGCGGGAGCCCCAGGGTGGCCCAGTACTTC
V: TRBV7-9; J: TRBJ2-7; D: .; size: .; CDR3: CASSLGFGDTSYEQYF; DNA: TGTGCCAGCAGCTTAGGATTTGGCGACACCTCCTACGAGCAGTACTTC
V: TRBV6-1; J: TRBJ1-5; D: .; size: few; CDR3: CASSLVPGSNQPQHF; DNA: TGTGCCAGCAGTCTAGTACCGGGCAGCAATCAGCCCCAGCATTTT
V: TRBV7-9; J: TRBJ2-5; D: TRBD2; size: .; CDR3: CASSSVILAGKGTQYF; DNA: TGTGCCAGCAGTAGTGTAATACTAGCGGGAAAAGGGACCCAGTACTTC
V: TRBV4-1; J: TRBJ2-1; D: .; size: .; CDR3: CASSQDRGLTGEQFF; DNA: TGCGCCAGCAGCCAAGATAGAGGACTAACAGGGGAGCAGTTCTTC
V: TRBV10-1; J: TRBJ2-7; D: .; size: .; CDR3: CASSGPTYEQYF; DNA: TGCGCCAGCAGTGGACCGACCTACGAGCAGTACTTC
V: TRBV7-3; J: TRBJ1-2; D: .; size: .; CDR3: CASSLTGAEGYTF; DNA: TGTGCCAGCAGCTTAACGGGGGCGGAGGGCTACACCTTC
V: TRBV7-8; J: TRBJ1-5; D: .; size: .; CDR3: CASSLDSHNQPQHF; DNA: TGTGCCAGCAGCCTAGACAGCCACAATCAGCCCCAGCATTTT
V: TRBV6-5; J: TRBJ2-7; D: .; size: .; CDR3: CASSPGSYEQYF; DNA: TGTGCCAGCAGTCCCGGGTCCTACGAGCAGTACTTC
V: TRBV9; J: TRBJ2-1; D: .; size: .; CDR3: CASGGSRHNEQFF; DNA: TGTGCCAGCGGGGGTAGCAGACACAATGAGCAGTTCTTC
V: TRBV6-5; J: TRBJ2-7; D: .; size: .; CDR3: CASSPWVGRAYEQYF; DNA: TGTGCCAGCAGTCCCTGGGTAGGACGGGCCTACGAGCAGTACTTC
V: TRBV2; J: TRBJ2-5; D: .; size: .; CDR3: CASSGLVEETQYF; DNA: TGTGCCAGCAGTGGGCTAGTAGAAGAGACCCAGTACTTC